Listed here are 5 T cell receptor beta chains from one sample, sequenced in a study of beta chain features in type 1 diabetes. Reverse transcribing all isolated RNA meant expressed TCRB transcripts were sequenced. Only in-frame clones appear in the TCRdb table, and some are missing; sequencing was by immunoSEQ multiplex PCR. The sample yields 250,000 to 400,000 clones, 14% seen once. Sequencing was performed on central memory CD4+ T cells from blood. The receptors were gathered from a young man in good health.

The chain combines TRBV29-1 with TRBJ2-1; possibly TRBD1 for D (6 bases). This CDR3 has 14 residues. Germline CDR1 SQVTM, CDR2 ANQGSEA. V shed 4 bases and J shed 6 bases, with 16 bases lying between them. CDR3 residues: CSVAKYGQINEQFF. The CDR3 bases are TGCAGCGTTGCAAAATACGGACAGATCAATGAGCAGTTCTTC.

The chain combines TRBV19 with TRBJ1-1; D remains unclear. V gave up 7 bases and J gave up 4 bases, with 16 bases separating them. The CDR3 sequence is 14 residues long. Germline CDR1 and CDR2: LNHDA and SQIVND (reference sequence). This CDR3 reads CASKRGGRGTEAFF. The CDR3 DNA sequence: TGTGCCAGTAAGAGAGGAGGGCGAGGCACTGAAGCTTTCTTT.

This chain joins TRBV27 and TRBJ2-5, with D unresolved. CDR3 length: 14 residues. CDR1 and CDR2 from the germline V gene are MNHEY and SMNVEV (reference sequence). Trimming removed 0 bases at V and 4 bases at J, with 9 bases between. For the CDR3, the DNA is TGTGCCAGCAGTTTATCGAGGACGGGAGAGACCCAGTACTTC. It encodes CASSLSRTGETQYF.

This clone showed up just a few times. This chain joins TRBV9 and TRBJ2-7; D is possibly TRBD2 (7 bases). In germline, CDR1 is SGDLS, CDR2 YYNGEE. Trimming removed 1 base at V and 0 bases at J, with 14 bases between. This CDR3 is built from 16 residues. The CDR3: CASSVSAGATSYEQYF. CDR3 in DNA: TGTGCCAGCAGCGTAAGTGCGGGGGCGACCTCCTACGAGCAGTACTTC.

V usage is TRBV7-2 and J usage is TRBJ2-4; D is unclear. The germline CDR1 and CDR2 sequences are SGHTA and FQGNSA. This CDR3 region has 15 residues. Trimming pared 5 bases from V and 2 bases from J, leaving 13 bases between. CDR3: CASSLPRVPKNIQYF. For the CDR3, the DNA is TGTGCCAGCAGCCTACCCCGGGTACCCAAAAACATTCAGTACTTC.